This TCR beta chain is from a study of OX40 agonist ivuxolimab in advanced cancers. Study information: Intravenous ivuxolimab was administered to patients every 2 weeks at 0.01 to 10 mg/kg. Of the patients, three showed partial responses, one with hepatocellular carcinoma and two with cutaneous melanoma.

Libraries were prepared by immunoSEQ multiplex PCR; TCRdb keeps only in-frame clonotypes and omits some of them. The repertoire has 99,000 or so clones, approximately 93% of them found once; the top ten carry about 0.17%. Trimming took off 5 bases at V and 1 base at J, with 8 bases between the two ends. This CDR3 has 14 residues. Germline V lookup: CDR1 MDHEN, CDR2 SYDVKM. This clonotype originated in an adult with an advanced solid tumor such as melanoma, head and neck, liver or kidney cancer. The V and J genes are TRBV28 and TRBJ2-2; maybe TRBD1 (6 bases). Sequenced here: CD4+ or CD8+ T cells sorted from blood, sampled in a trial of the OX40 agonist ivuxolimab. CDR3 amino acids: CASSLGQNTGELFF. Written as DNA, the CDR3 is TGTGCCAGCAGTCTGGGACAGAACACCGGGGAGCTGTTTTTT.